This T cell receptor beta chain stems from a study of CD8 T cells in Susac syndrome. Negative isolation was used for CD8+ and CD4+ T cells, and FACS enrichment was applied to TEMRA cells. The CDR3 spans 13 residues. CDR1 MRHNA and CDR2 SNTAGT come from the germline V gene. V was clipped by 3 bases and J by 0 bases, with 3 bases between them. Reverse transcription of about 0.45 to 1 ug RNA was performed with random hexamers. Across 54 Vbeta and 13 Jbeta, immunoSEQ multiplex PCR amplified TCR beta CDR3. Each CDR3 protein is one row after TCRdb ran MiXCR on the immunoSEQ multiplex PCR reads. The profile shows approximately 230,000 distinct CDR3 sequences, about 94% of them singletons.

This chain joins TRBV6-4 and TRBJ1-5; D gene ambiguous. The sample was CD4+ T cells from PBMCs. The TCR sequence derives from a human donor with multiple sclerosis. In nucleotides, the CDR3 is TGTGCCAGCAGTGAAGGTAGCAATCAGCCCCAGCATTTT. Its protein is CASSEGSNQPQHF.